This T cell receptor beta chain is drawn from a study of regulatory dendritic cells for organ transplantation. For this clone: Antigen specificity is unknown.

Germline values: CDR1 SQVTM, CDR2 ANQGSEA. The CDR3 loop spans 13 amino acids. The V end was cut by 3 bases, the J end by 6 bases, with 12 bases between. Libraries were prepared by immunoSEQ multiplex PCR; TCRdb keeps only in-frame clonotypes and omits some of them. The sample lists about 30,000 clones, around 90% occurring once. Study observations and caveats: Regulatory dendritic cells appeared to expand memory CD8+ clones less than mature ones.

The chain employs TRBV29-1 and TRBJ2-4; maybe TRBD1 (5 bases). This TCR derives from a human donor in good health. The source material was naive CD4+ T cells from blood. Subset described: CD45RA+ naive T cells. In DNA form, the CDR3 reads TGCAGCGTTGAGGACACCTCAGGAAACATTCAGTACTTC. Protein product: CSVEDTSGNIQYF.